The 21 T cell receptor beta chains given below trace back to one sample, sequenced in a study of ipilimumab plus nivolumab after autologous stem cell transplantation. TCRdb's table, derived via immunoSEQ multiplex PCR, lists solely in-frame clones and lacks some. The sample shows roughly 17,000 clones, around 85% of them seen only once. The sample here was PBMCs, taken in a trial of ipilimumab plus nivolumab as post-transplant consolidation. The receptors stem from a male donor with diffuse large B-cell lymphoma.

The chain combines TRBV5-4 with TRBJ1-3; no reliable D call. Trimming pared 0 bases from V and 0 bases from J, leaving 7 bases between. This CDR3 comprises 15 residues. Germline V gives CDR1 SGHNT, CDR2 YYREEE (reference sequence). The CDR3 loop reads CASSLGPGSGNTIYF. The CDR3 nucleotides are TGTGCCAGCAGCTTGGGACCGGGCTCTGGAAACACCATATATTTT.

The rearrangement joins TRBV5-4 to TRBJ1-4; perhaps TRBD1 as D (6 bases). The germline V gene has CDR1 SGHNT and CDR2 YYREEE (reference sequence). Trimming pared 3 bases from V and 8 bases from J, leaving 20 bases between. The CDR3 extends over 16 amino acids. The CDR3, as DNA: TGTGCCAGCAGCTCCTCGCGAGGGGGGTTTTTCGAAAAACTGTTTTTT. Amino acid sequence: CASSSSRGGFFEKLFF. The full variable domain, completed using reference TRBV5-4 and TRBJ1-4, is ETGVTQSPTHLIKTRGQQVTLRCSSQSGHNTVSWYQQALGQGPQFIFQYYREEENGRGNFPPRFSGLQFPNYSSELNVNALELDDSALYLCASSSSRGGFFEKLFFGSGTQLSVL.

This clone has more than one count but fewer than ten. This chain connects TRBV5-1 to TRBJ2-7; D may be TRBD1 or TRBD2 (6 bases each). The CDR3 contains 18 residues. Deletions cut 4 bases from V and 0 bases from J, with 23 bases between. CDR1 is SGHRS and CDR2 is YFSETQ in the germline V gene. CDR3 sequence reads: CASSKTGAGRTFSYEQYF. CDR3 sequence (DNA): TGCGCCAGCAGCAAGACGGGGGCGGGTCGCACCTTCTCCTACGAGCAGTACTTC.

CDR3 DNA: TGTGCCAGTACCGGAGGTCACTTTGAAGCTTTCTTT. Protein product: CASTGGHFEAFF. The V gene is TRBV19, the J gene TRBJ1-1; D ambiguous. The germline gives CDR1 LNHDA, CDR2 SQIVND (reference sequence). The germline V and J ends were trimmed by 7 bases and 7 bases, with 13 bases remaining between them. This CDR3 is built from 12 residues.

This clone was found a few times. This chain links TRBV30 with TRBJ2-2; 8 nucleotides agree with TRBD2. After removal of 3 bases from V and 4 bases from J, the junction contained 1 base not matched to a gene. The V gene's germline CDR1 is GTSNPN and CDR2 SVGIG (reference sequence). This CDR3 has 13 amino acids. CDR3 sequence reads: CAWSRGGTGELFF. The CDR3 DNA sequence: TGTGCCTGGAGCCGGGGGGGCACCGGGGAGCTGTTTTTT.

This chain connects TRBV5-1 to TRBJ1-1, with a weak D call TRBD1 (6 bases). The V and J ends lost 4 bases and 0 bases respectively, with 16 bases between them. The CDR3 has 16 amino acids. Per the germline V gene, CDR1 is SGHRS and CDR2 is YFSETQ. This CDR3 reads CASSLDGGGLNTEAFF. CDR3 DNA sequence: TGCGCCAGCAGCCTGGATGGAGGGGGTTTGAACACTGAAGCTTTCTTT.

The chain recombines TRBV21-1 with TRBJ1-2. TRBV21-1 is tagged as a pseudogene. CDR3 length: 16 residues. In DNA, the CDR3 is TGTGCCAGCAGCAAAGAGGCCAGGGAGGAAAGGTATGGCTACACCTTC. Protein: CASSKEAREERYGYTF.

The chain is built from TRBV29-1 and TRBJ2-7; 11 bases agree with TRBD2. The germline V gene has CDR1 SQVTM and CDR2 ANQGSEA. This CDR3 is 14 amino acids long. V shed 7 bases and J 7 bases; nucleotides not matched to a gene: 12. CDR3 region: CSGLAGGPFMEQYF. CDR3 nucleotides: TGCAGCGGGCTAGCGGGAGGCCCCTTTATGGAGCAGTACTTC.

The V gene is TRBV2, the J gene TRBJ1-2; D possibly corresponds to TRBD1 (6 bases). The germline V and J ends were trimmed by 3 bases and 8 bases, with 16 bases remaining between them. The germline V gene encodes CDR1 SNHLY and CDR2 FYNNEI. The CDR3 totals 14 residues. CDR3 DNA: TGTGCCAGCAGTGATTTCACAGGGATCGAGGGCTACACCTTC. It yields the protein CASSDFTGIEGYTF.

The J gene is TRBJ2-7, the V gene TRBV4-1, with TRBD2 identical over 10 bases. The CDR3 totals 17 residues. J gave up 4 bases and V 0 bases, and 9 bases lay outside the gene matches. Germline CDR1 MGHRA, CDR2 YSYEKL. CDR3 in amino acids: CASSQDRVAGGLYEQYF. CDR3 in DNA: TGCGCCAGCAGCCAAGATAGGGTAGCGGGAGGTCTTTACGAGCAGTACTTC.

V usage is TRBV9 and J usage is TRBJ2-7, with 8 bases matching TRBD1. This CDR3 has 13 amino acids. Germline V gene data show CDR1 as SGDLS and CDR2 as YYNGEE. V lost 4 bases, J lost 6 bases, and 6 bases stayed unmatched. In DNA form, the CDR3 reads TGTGCCAGCAGCCCGCGGACAGGGACCGAGCAGTACTTC. Translated: CASSPRTGTEQYF.

This clone was seen a few times. The V gene is TRBV6-5, the J gene TRBJ2-2; D not certain. V was clipped by 8 bases and J by 1 base, with 5 bases between them. The V gene's germline CDR1 is MNHEY and CDR2 SVGAGI. This CDR3 comprises 12 residues. CDR3 coding DNA: TGTGCCAGCCAAGGGAACACCGGGGAGCTGTTTTTT. Translating it yields CASQGNTGELFF.

The chain has TRBV6-6 and TRBJ1-1; 9 bases are a match to TRBD1. Unmatched junction bases numbered 5, after V lost 4 bases and J lost 5 bases. The CDR3 is 14 amino acids. Per germline, CDR1 MNHNY and CDR2 SVGAGI (reference sequence). CDR3: CASSSQGALTEAFF. For the CDR3, the DNA is TGTGCCAGCAGTTCACAGGGGGCATTGACTGAAGCTTTCTTT.

The chain combines TRBV11-2 with TRBJ2-5, with 11 positions matching TRBD2. Looked up from germline, CDR1 is SGHAT and CDR2 is FQNNGV. V was clipped by 4 bases and J by 5 bases; unmatched bases: 9. CDR3 length: 16 residues. The CDR3 DNA follows: TGTGCCAGCAGCTCCCCCCTAGCGGGGGGCGGGGAGACCCAGTACTTC. It is translated as CASSSPLAGGGETQYF.

V gene TRBV5-5 combines with J gene TRBJ1-3, with TRBD1 as a possible D gene (5 bases). In germline, CDR1 is SGHKS, CDR2 YYEKEE (reference sequence). This CDR3 is 15 amino acids long. Trimming cost V 0 bases and J 4 bases, with 11 bases left between them. CDR3 residues: CASSLAGLDGNTIYF. In DNA form, the CDR3 reads TGTGCCAGCAGCTTGGCAGGGTTAGACGGAAACACCATATATTTT.

The chain recombines TRBV18 with TRBJ2-7; either TRBD1 or TRBD2 may supply D (5 bases each). Trimming took off 2 bases at V and 2 bases at J, with 13 bases between the two ends. CDR3 length: 15 residues. Germline V CDR1 and CDR2: KGHSH, LQKENI. The DNA for the CDR3 is TGTGCCAGCTCACCAGGGGGTGGGGTCCCCTACGAGCAGTACTTC. Protein sequence: CASSPGGGVPYEQYF.

This CDR3 is CASSDWGDTGELFF. The CDR3 nucleotides read TGTGCCAGCAGTGACTGGGGGGACACCGGGGAGCTGTTTTTT. The gene calls are TRBV6-1 and TRBJ2-2; D perhaps matches TRBD2 (6 bases). CDR1 is MNHNS and CDR2 is SASEGT in the germline V gene. V dropped 3 bases and J dropped 3 bases, with 8 bases sitting between them. CDR3 length: 14 residues.

The chain combines TRBV4-2 with TRBJ2-7; a weak D match, TRBD2 (5 bases). The CDR3 sequence is 13 residues long. The V end lost 4 bases, the J end lost 5 bases, and 12 bases lay between the germline ends. Germline lookup yields CDR1 LGHNA and CDR2 YNFKEQ. DNA for the CDR3: TGTGCCAGCAGCCGAGGACTCGTGGACGAGCAGTACTTC. Its protein is CASSRGLVDEQYF.

The rearrangement links TRBV7-9 to TRBJ1-4; D call uncertain. V was trimmed by 1 base and J by 7 bases, leaving 13 bases between them. CDR1 SEHNR and CDR2 FQNEAQ come from the germline V gene (reference sequence). This CDR3 spans 15 amino acids. CDR3 amino acids: CASSLGRSSGEKLFF. Written as DNA, the CDR3 is TGTGCCAGCAGCTTAGGCCGATCCTCGGGTGAAAAACTGTTTTTT.

The chain's CDR3 is CASSTPRASGSLTDTQYF. The CDR3 nucleotides read TGTGCCAGCAGCACTCCCCGGGCTAGCGGGAGTCTTACAGATACGCAGTATTTT. This rearrangement joins TRBV11-2 to TRBJ2-3, with 10 bases fitting TRBD2. Germline assignment: CDR1 SGHAT and CDR2 FQNNGV. The CDR3 contains 18 residues. Trimming at V came to 5 bases and at J to 3 bases, leaving 14 bases not matched to a gene.

The chain carries TRBV6-1 and TRBJ1-2, with D unresolved. Trimming pared 1 base from V and 8 bases from J, leaving 11 bases between. The CDR3 contains 13 residues. Per germline, CDR1 MNHNS and CDR2 SASEGT. The CDR3 bases are TGTGCCAGCAGTGAAGAAGAGGGTCTCGGCTACACCTTC. Translation gives CASSEEEGLGYTF.